This T cell receptor beta chain stems from a study of blood T cell repertoires in COVID-19. In the study overall: Both acute and convalescent COVID-19 samples were obtained from the United States, Italy and Spain. Nucleic acid was either cDNA or gDNA, and it came from T cells, B-cell-depleted T cells, or PBMCs.

V shed 1 base and J shed 7 bases, with 22 bases lying between them. Germline assignment: CDR1 LGHNT and CDR2 FRNRAP. The CDR3 totals 18 residues. One Seattle source followed patients from active infection through their disease course. How the authors handled the data: Amplifying reference gene primers gave estimates of nucleated cell counts. The assay was immunoSEQ multiplex PCR, and TCRdb's table has in-frame clones only and misses some. The V and J calls and clone size are taken from that table; D and trimming were inferred from the DNA. This table holds 300,000 to 400,000 clones, over 70% found once.

The receptor comes from a woman in her forties or fifties with COVID-19, enrolled during active disease. Sequenced material: peripheral blood. The chain has TRBV12-5 and TRBJ2-2, with D perhaps matching TRBD1 (5 bases). The CDR3 is CASGLEYRPPLSFGELFF. CDR3 nucleotide sequence: TGTGCTAGTGGTTTGGAGTACAGGCCGCCCCTATCGTTCGGGGAGCTGTTTTTT. Looking up the rest from reference TRBV12-5 and TRBJ2-2 gives the full variable domain: DARVTQTPRHKVTEMGQEVTMRCQPILGHNTVFWYRQTMMQGLELLAYFRNRAPLDDSGMPKDRFSAEMPDATLATLKIQPSEPRDSAVYFCASGLEYRPPLSFGELFFGEGSRLTVL.